The TCR beta chain under discussion was sequenced for a study of blood T cell repertoires in COVID-19. Trimming at V came to 4 bases and at J to 3 bases, leaving 11 bases not matched to a gene. This CDR3 is 16 amino acids long. Germline CDR1 reads MGHRA; CDR2 reads YSYEKL. As handled by the study authors: Estimation of nucleated cell counts relied on the amplification of reference gene primers. Some clones are missing from TCRdb's copy, which holds only in-frame ones; the method was immunoSEQ multiplex PCR. V and J calls and clone size follow that table, whereas D and trimming were derived from the DNA. There are about 70,000 clones in the sample; approximately 86% occur only once, and almost 1.5% lies in the top ten.

The rearrangement uses TRBV4-1 and TRBJ1-2; 7 bases align to TRBD1. The receptor comes from a woman aged 55-69 years with acute or convalescent COVID-19. Sequencing input: peripheral blood. The CDR3 nucleotides are TGCGCCAGCAGCCGCTCACGGGACAGTGATCACTATGGCTACACCTTC. Translation: CASSRSRDSDHYGYTF.